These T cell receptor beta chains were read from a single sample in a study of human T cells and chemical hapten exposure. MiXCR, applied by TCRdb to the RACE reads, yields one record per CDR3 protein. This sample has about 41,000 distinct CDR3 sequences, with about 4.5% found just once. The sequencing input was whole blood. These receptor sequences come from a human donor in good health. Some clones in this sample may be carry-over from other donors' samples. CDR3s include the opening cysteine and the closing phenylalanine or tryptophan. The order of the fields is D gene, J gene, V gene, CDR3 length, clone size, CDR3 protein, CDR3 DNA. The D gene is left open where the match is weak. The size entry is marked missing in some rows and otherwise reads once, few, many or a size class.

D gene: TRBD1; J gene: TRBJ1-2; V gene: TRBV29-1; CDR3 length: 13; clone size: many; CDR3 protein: CSVGTDLNYGYTF; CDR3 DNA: TGCAGCGTGGGGACAGATCTCAACTATGGCTACACCTTC
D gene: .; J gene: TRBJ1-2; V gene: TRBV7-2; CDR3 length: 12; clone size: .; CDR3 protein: CASSKQAYGYTF; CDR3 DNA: TGTGCCAGCAGCAAACAGGCTTATGGCTACACCTTC
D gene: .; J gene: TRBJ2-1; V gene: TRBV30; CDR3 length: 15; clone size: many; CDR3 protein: CAWSAARSSYNEQFF; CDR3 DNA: TGTGCCTGGAGTGCCGCCCGGTCCTCCTACAATGAGCAGTTCTTC
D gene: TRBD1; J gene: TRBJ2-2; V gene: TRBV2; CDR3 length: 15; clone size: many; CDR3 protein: CATLGTGGRAGELFF; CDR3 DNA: TGTGCCACCCTGGGGACAGGGGGCCGGGCCGGGGAGCTGTTTTTT
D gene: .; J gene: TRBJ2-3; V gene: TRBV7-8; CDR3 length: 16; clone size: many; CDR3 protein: CASSLFSGQSTDTQYF; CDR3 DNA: TGTGCCAGCAGCTTATTTTCCGGCCAGAGCACAGATACGCAGTATTTT
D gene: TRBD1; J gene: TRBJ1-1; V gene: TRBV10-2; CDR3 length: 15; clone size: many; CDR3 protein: CASRKTGTGNTEAFF; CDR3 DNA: TGCGCCAGCAGAAAGACCGGGACAGGGAACACTGAAGCTTTCTTT
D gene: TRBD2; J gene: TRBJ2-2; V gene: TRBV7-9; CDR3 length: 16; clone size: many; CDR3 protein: CASSWGLAVNTGELFF; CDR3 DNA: TGTGCCAGCAGCTGGGGACTAGCAGTGAACACCGGGGAGCTGTTTTTT
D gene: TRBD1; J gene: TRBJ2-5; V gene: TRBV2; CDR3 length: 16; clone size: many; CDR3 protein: CASRPTRTGGLETQYF; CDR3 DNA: TGTGCCAGCAGACCTACAAGGACAGGGGGATTAGAGACCCAGTACTTC
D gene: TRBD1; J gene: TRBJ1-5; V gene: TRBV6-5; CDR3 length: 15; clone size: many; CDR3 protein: CASSIDRARNQPQHF; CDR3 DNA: TGTGCCAGCAGCATTGACAGGGCTCGCAATCAGCCCCAGCATTTT
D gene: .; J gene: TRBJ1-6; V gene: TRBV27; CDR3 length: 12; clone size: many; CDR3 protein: CASSSYNSPLHF; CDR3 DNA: TGTGCCAGCAGCTCCTATAATTCACCCCTCCACTTT
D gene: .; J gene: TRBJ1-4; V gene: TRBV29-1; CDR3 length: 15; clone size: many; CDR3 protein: CSVGETRATNEKLFF; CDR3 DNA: TGCAGCGTGGGGGAGACGAGGGCAACTAATGAAAAACTGTTTTTT
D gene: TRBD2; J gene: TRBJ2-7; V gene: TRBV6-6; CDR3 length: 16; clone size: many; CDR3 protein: CASSPSRVAGSYEQYF; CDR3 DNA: TGTGCCAGCAGTCCCTCCCGAGTAGCGGGGTCCTACGAGCAGTACTTC
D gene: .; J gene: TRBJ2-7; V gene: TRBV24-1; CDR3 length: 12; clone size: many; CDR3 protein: CATSEGGYEQYF; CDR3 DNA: TGTGCCACCAGTGAGGGCGGCTACGAGCAGTACTTC
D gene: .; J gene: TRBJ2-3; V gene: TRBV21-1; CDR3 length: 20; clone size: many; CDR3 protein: CASSDPGLAAPAPIADTQYF; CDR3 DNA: TGTGCCAGCAGCGACCCGGGACTAGCGGCCCCTGCTCCTATCGCAGATACGCAGTATTTT
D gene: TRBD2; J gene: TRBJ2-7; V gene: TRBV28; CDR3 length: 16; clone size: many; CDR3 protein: CASSSRTSGRAYEQYF; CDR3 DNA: TGTGCCAGCAGTTCCCGGACTAGCGGGAGAGCCTACGAGCAGTACTTC
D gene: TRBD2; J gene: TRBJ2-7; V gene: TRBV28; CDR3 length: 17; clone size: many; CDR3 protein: CASTLGLAGGTSYEQYF; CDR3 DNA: TGTGCCAGCACACTGGGGCTAGCGGGAGGCACCTCCTACGAGCAGTACTTC
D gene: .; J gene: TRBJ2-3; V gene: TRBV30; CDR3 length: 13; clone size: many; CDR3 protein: CAWSGPSIGTQYF; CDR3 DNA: TGTGCCTGGAGTGGGCCATCAATTGGTACGCAGTATTTT
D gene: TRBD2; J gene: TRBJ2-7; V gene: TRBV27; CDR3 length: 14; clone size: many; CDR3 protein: CASSVVAGGNEQYF; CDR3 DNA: TGTGCCAGCAGTGTGGTAGCGGGAGGAAACGAGCAGTACTTC
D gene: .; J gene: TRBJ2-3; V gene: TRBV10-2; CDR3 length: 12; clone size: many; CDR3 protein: CASSESLGQPSF; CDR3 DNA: TGCGCCAGCAGTGAGTCCTTGGGTCAGCCGAGTTTT
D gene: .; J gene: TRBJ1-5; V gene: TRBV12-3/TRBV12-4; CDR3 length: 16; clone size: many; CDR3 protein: CASSLNGQMGNQPQHF; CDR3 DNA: TGTGCCAGCAGTTTAAACGGTCAGATGGGCAATCAGCCCCAGCATTTT
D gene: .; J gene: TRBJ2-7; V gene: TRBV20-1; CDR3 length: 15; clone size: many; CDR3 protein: CSARDGDPIDYEQYF; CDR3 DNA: TGCAGTGCTAGAGATGGGGACCCCATAGACTACGAGCAGTACTTC
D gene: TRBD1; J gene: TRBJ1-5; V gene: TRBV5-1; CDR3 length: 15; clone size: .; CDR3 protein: CASSLAGQGDQPQHF; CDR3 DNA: TGCGCCAGCAGCTTGGCGGGACAGGGTGATCAGCCCCAGCATTTT
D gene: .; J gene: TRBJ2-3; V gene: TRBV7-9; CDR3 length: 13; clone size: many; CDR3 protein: CASSLGQPRTQYF; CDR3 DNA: TGTGCCAGCAGCTTAGGGCAGCCCCGTACGCAGTATTTT
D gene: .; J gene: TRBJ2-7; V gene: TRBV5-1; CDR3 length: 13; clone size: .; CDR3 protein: CASSLVGSREQYF; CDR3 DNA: TGCGCCAGCAGCTTGGTGGGCTCCAGGGAGCAGTACTTC
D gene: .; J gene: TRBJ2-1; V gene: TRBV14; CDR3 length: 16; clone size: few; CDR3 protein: CASSLALALRLDEQFF; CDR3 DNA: TGTGCCAGCAGCCTTGCTTTGGCACTCCGGCTAGATGAGCAGTTCTTC
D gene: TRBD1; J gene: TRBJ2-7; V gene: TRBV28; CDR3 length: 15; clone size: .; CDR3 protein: CASIAGATGAYEQYF; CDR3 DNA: TGTGCCAGCATAGCCGGCGCGACAGGGGCCTACGAGCAGTACTTC
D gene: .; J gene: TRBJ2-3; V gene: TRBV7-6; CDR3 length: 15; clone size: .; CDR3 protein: CASSPDGGLGDAQYF; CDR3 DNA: TGTGCCAGCAGCCCCGACGGGGGGCTGGGAGATGCGCAGTATTTT
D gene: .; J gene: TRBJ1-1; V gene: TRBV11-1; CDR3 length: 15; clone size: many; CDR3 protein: CASSLPRKGNTEAFF; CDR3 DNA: TGTGCCAGCAGCTTACCACGTAAGGGGAACACTGAAGCTTTCTTT
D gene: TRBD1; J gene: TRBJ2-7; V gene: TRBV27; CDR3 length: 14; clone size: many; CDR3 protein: CASSLGTVPYEQYF; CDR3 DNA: TGTGCCAGCAGTTTAGGGACAGTACCCTACGAGCAGTACTTC
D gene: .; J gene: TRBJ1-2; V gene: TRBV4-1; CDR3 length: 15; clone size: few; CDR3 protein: CASSQDVNRAYGYTF; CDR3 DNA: TGCGCCAGCAGCCAAGATGTGAACAGAGCCTATGGCTACACCTTC
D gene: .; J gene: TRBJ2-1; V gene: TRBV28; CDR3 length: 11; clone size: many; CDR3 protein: CASTQLWEQFF; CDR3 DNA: TGTGCCAGCACCCAACTATGGGAGCAGTTCTTC
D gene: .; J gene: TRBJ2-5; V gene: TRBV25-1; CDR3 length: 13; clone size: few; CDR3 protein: CASSLAGRETQYF; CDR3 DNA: TGTGCCAGCAGTTTGGCGGGAAGAGAGACCCAGTACTTC
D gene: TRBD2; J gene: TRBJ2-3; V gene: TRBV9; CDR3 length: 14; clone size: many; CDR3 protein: CASSASGSTDTQYF; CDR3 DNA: TGTGCCAGCAGCGCTAGCGGGAGCACAGATACGCAGTATTTT
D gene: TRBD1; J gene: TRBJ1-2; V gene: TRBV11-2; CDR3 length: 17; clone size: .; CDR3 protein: CASSTQGGTGGNYGYTF; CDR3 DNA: TGTGCCAGCAGCACCCAGGGGGGGACAGGGGGCAACTATGGCTACACCTTC
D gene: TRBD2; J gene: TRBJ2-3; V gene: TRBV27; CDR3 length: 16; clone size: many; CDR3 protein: CASSLFLAGASDTQYF; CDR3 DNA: TGTGCCAGCAGTTTATTTTTAGCGGGAGCCTCAGATACGCAGTATTTT
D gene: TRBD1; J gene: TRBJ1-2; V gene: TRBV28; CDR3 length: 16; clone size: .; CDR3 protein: CASSTGANDPNYGYTF; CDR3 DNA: TGTGCCAGCAGCACAGGGGCCAATGATCCCAACTATGGCTACACCTTC
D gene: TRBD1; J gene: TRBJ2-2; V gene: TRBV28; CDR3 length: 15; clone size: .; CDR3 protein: CASSSQGARTGELFF; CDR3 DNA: TGTGCCAGCAGTTCGCAGGGGGCACGGACCGGGGAGCTGTTTTTT
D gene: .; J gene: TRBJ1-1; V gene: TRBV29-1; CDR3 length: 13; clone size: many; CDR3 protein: CSLGWGPNTEAFF; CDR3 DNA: TGCAGCTTGGGGTGGGGCCCGAACACTGAAGCTTTCTTT
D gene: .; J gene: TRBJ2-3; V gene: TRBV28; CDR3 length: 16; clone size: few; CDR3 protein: CASSSPRGGGTDTQYF; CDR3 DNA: TGTGCCAGCAGTTCACCCCGGGGAGGCGGCACAGATACGCAGTATTTT
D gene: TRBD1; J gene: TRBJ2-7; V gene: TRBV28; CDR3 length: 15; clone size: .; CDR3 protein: CASRHQTGTSYEQYF; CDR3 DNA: TGTGCCAGCAGACACCAGACAGGGACCTCCTACGAGCAGTACTTC
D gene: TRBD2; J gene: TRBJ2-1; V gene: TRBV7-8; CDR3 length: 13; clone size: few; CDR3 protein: CATRLAGNNEQFF; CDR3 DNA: TGTGCCACCCGACTAGCGGGAAACAATGAGCAGTTCTTC
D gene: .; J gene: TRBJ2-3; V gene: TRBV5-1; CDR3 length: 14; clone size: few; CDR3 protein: CASKRQASTDTQYF; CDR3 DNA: TGCGCCAGCAAACGGCAGGCTAGCACAGATACGCAGTATTTT
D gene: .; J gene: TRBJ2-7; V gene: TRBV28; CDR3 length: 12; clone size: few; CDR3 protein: CASTPTGYEQYF; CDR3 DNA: TGTGCCAGCACCCCTACAGGTTACGAGCAGTACTTC
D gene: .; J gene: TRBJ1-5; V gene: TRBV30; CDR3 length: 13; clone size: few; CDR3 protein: CAWSRQENQPQHF; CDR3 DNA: TGTGCCTGGAGTCGCCAGGAGAATCAGCCCCAGCATTTT
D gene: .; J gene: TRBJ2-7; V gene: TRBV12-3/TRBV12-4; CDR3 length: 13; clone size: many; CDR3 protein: CASSLDRSYEQYF; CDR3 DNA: TGTGCCAGCAGTTTAGACAGAAGCTACGAGCAGTACTTC